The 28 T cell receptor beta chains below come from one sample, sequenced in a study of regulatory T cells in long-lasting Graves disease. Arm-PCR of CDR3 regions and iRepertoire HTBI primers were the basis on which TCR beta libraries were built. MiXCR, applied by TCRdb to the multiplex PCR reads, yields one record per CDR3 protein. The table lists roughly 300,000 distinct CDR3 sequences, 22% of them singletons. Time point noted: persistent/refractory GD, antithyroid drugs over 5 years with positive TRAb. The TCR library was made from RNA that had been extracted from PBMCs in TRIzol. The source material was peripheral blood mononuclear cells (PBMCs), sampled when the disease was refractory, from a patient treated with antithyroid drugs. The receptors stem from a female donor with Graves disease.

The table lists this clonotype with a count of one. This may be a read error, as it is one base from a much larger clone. CDR3 residues: CASSQGQREGFHEQYF. CDR3 bases: TGTGCCAGCAGCCAAGGCCAGCGGGAGGGTTTCCACGAGCAGTACTTC. The chain joins TRBV7-2 to TRBJ2-7; 10 bases are shared with TRBD2. The J segment lost 5 bases and the V segment lost 5 bases, leaving 12 bases of the junction unmatched. Germline lookup yields CDR1 SGHTA and CDR2 FQGNSA. The CDR3 is 16 amino acids. The complete variable domain, with remaining parts taken from reference TRBV7-2 and TRBJ2-7, reads GAGVSQSPSNKVTEKGKDVELRCDPISGHTALYWYRQSLGQGLEFLIYFQGNSAPDKSGLPSDRFSAERTGGSVSTLTIQRTQQEDSAVYLCASSQGQREGFHEQYFGPGTRLTVT.

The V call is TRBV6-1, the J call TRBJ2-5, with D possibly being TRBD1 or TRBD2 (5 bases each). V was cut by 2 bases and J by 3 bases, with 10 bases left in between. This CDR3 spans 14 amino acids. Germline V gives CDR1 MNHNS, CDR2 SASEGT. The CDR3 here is CASSETGAEETQYF. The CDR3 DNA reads TGTGCCAGCAGTGAAACCGGGGCCGAAGAGACCCAGTACTTC.

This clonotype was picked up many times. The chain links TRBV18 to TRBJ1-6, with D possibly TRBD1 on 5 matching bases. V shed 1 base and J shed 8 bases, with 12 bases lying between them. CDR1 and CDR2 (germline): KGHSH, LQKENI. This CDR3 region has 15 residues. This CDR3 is CASSPRGTLDSPLHF. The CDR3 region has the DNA TGTGCCAGCTCACCACGAGGGACTCTGGATTCACCCCTCCACTTT. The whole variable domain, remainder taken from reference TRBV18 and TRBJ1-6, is NAGVMQNPRHLVRRRGQEARLRCSPMKGHSHVYWYRQLPEEGLKFMVYLQKENIIDESGMPKERFSAEFPKEGPSILRIQQVVRGDSAAYFCASSPRGTLDSPLHFGNGTRLTVT.

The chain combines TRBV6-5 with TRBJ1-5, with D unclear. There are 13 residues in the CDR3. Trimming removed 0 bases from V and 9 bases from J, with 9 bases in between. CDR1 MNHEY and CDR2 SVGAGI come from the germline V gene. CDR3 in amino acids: CASSYSPDRPQHF. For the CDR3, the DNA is TGTGCCAGCAGTTACTCTCCGGATCGGCCCCAGCATTTT.

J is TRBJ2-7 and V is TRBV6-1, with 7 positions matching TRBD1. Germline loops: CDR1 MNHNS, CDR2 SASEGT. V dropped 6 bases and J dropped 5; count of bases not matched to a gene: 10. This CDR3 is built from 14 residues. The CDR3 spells CASSETGIGDEQYF. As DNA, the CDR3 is TGTGCCAGCAGCGAGACAGGGATTGGAGACGAGCAGTACTTC.

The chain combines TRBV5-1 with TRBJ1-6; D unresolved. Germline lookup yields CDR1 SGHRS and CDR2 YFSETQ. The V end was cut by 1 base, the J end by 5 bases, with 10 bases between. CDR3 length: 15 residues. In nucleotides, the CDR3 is TGCGCCAGCAGCTTGACGTCGTTAAATAATTCACCCCTCCACTTT. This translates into CASSLTSLNNSPLHF.

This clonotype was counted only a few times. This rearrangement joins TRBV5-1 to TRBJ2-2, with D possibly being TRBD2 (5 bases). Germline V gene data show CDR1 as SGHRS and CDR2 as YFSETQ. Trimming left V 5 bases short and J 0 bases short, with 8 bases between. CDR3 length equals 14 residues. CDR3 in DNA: TGCGCCAGCAGTGAGGGTGCGAACACCGGGGAGCTGTTTTTT. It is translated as CASSEGANTGELFF. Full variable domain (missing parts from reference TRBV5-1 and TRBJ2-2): KAGVTQTPRYLIKTRGQQVTLSCSPISGHRSVSWYQQTPGQGLQFLFEYFSETQRNKGNFPGRFSGRQFSNSRSEMNVSTLELGDSALYLCASSEGANTGELFFGEGSRLTVL.

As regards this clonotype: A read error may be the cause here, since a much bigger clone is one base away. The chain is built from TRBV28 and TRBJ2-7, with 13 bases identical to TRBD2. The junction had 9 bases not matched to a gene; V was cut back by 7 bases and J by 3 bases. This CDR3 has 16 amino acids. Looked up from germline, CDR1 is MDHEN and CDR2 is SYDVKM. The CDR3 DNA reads TGTGCCAGCAATGGGGGACTAGCGGGACCTCGCTACGAGCAGTACTTC. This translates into CASNGGLAGPRYEQYF.

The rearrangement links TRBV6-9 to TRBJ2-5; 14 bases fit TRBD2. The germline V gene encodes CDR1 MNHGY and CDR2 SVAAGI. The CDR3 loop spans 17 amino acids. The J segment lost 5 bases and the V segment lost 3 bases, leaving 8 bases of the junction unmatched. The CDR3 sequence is CASSYLGLAGVGETQYF. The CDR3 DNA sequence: TGTGCCAGCAGTTACTTGGGACTAGCGGGAGTCGGCGAGACCCAGTACTTC.

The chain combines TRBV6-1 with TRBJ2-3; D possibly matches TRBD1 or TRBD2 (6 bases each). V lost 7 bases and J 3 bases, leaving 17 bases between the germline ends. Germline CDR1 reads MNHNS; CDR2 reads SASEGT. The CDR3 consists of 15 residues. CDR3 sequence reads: CASTLRGVLTDTQYF. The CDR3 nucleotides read TGTGCCAGCACCTTAAGGGGGGTTTTAACAGATACGCAGTATTTT.

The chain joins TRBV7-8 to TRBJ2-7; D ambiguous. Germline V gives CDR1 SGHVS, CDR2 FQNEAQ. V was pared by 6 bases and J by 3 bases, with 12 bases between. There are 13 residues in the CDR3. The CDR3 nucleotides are TGTGCCAGCAGTTCACGGGTAGACTACGAGCAGTACTTC. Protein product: CASSSRVDYEQYF.

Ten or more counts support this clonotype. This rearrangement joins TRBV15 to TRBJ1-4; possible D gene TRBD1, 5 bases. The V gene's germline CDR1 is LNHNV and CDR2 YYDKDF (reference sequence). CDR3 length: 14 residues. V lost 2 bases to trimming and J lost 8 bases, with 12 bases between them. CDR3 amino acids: CATSRQGSGEKLFF. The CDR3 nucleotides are TGTGCCACCAGCAGACAGGGTAGCGGAGAAAAACTGTTTTTT.

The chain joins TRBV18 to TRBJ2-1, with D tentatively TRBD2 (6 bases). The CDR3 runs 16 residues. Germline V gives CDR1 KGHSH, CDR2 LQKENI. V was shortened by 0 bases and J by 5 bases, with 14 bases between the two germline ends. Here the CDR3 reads CASSPPGRGGNNEQFF. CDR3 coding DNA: TGTGCCAGCTCACCACCGGGGCGAGGAGGGAACAATGAGCAGTTCTTC.

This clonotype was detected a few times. As DNA, the CDR3 is TGTGCCTCCTACCTTAGAGGGACAGGGGGAAACACCATATATTTT. Residues: CASYLRGTGGNTIYF. J is TRBJ1-3 and V is TRBV30, with 9 bases matching TRBD1. The germline gives CDR1 GTSNPN, CDR2 SVGIG (reference sequence). Losses at the gene ends were 7 bases for V and 4 bases for J; bases not matched to a gene: 11. This CDR3 spans 15 amino acids.

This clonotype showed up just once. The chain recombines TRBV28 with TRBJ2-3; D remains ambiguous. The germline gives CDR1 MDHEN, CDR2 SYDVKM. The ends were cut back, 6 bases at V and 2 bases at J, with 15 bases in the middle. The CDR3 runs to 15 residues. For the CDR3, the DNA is TGTGCCAGCAGCCCCGGGCCATTTGTCACAGATACGCAGTATTTT. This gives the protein CASSPGPFVTDTQYF.

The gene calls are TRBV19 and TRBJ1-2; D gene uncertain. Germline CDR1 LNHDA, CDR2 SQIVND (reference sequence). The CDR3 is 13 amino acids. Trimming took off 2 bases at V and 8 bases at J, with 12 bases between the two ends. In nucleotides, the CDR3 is TGTGCCAGTAGTATAAGCATCGGCTACGGCTACACCTTC. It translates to CASSISIGYGYTF. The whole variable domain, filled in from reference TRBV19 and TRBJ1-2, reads DGGITQSPKYLFRKEGQNVTLSCEQNLNHDAMYWYRQDPGQGLRLIYYSQIVNDFQKGDIAEGYSVSREKKESFPLTVTSAQKNPTAFYLCASSISIGYGYTFGSGTRLTVV.

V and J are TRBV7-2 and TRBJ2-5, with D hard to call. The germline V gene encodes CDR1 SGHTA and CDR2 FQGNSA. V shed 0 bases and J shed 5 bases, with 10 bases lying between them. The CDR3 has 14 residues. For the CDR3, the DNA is TGTGCCAGCAGCTTAGCGGCTGCGAGGGAGACCCAGTACTTC. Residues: CASSLAAARETQYF.

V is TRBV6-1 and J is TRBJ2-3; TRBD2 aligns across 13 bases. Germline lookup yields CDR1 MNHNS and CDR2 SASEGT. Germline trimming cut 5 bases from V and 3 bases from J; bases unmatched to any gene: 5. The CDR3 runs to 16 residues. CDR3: CASSPSTSGRTDTQYF. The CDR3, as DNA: TGTGCCAGCAGTCCATCGACTAGCGGGAGGACAGATACGCAGTATTTT.

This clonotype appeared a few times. CDR3 DNA: TGTGCCAGCAGCTTAGGATGGGACAGGCCCCAAGAGACCCAGTACTTC. This codes for CASSLGWDRPQETQYF. This sequence joins TRBV7-9 and TRBJ2-5; TRBD1 aligns across 8 bases. CDR3 length equals 16 residues. Germline V gives CDR1 SEHNR, CDR2 FQNEAQ (reference sequence). V lost 1 base and J lost 1; bases outside the gene matches: 5.

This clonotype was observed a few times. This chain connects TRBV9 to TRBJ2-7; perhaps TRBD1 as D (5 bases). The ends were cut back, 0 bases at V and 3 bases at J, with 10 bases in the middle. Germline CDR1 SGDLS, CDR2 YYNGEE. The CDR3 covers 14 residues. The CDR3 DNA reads TGTGCCAGCAGCGTAGCTCAGGGTTTCTACGAGCAGTACTTC. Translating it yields CASSVAQGFYEQYF. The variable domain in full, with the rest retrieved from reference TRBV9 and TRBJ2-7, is DSGVTQTPKHLITATGQRVTLRCSPRSGDLSVYWYQQSLDQGLQFLIQYYNGEERAKGNILERFSAQQFPDLHSELNLSSLELGDSALYFCASSVAQGFYEQYFGPGTRLTVT.

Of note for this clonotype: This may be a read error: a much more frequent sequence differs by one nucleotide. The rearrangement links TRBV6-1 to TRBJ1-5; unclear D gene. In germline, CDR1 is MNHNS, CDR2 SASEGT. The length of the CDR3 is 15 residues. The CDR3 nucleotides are TGTGCCAGCAGCCAAGGGAGGGTTAGCAGTCAGCCCCAGCATTTT. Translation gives CASSQGRVSSQPQHF.

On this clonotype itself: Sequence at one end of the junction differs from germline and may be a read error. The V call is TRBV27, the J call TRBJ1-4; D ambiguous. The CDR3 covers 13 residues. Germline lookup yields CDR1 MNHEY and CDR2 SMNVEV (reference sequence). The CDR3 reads CASSLTRNGKLFF. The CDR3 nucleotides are TGTGCCAGCAGTTTAACACGAAATGGAAAACTGTTTTTT.

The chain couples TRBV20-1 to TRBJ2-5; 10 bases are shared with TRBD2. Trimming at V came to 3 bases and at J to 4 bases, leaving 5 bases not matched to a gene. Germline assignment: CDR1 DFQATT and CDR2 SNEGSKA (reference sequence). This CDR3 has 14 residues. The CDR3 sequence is CSASRAGGLETQYF. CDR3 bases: TGCAGTGCTAGTCGAGCGGGAGGGTTAGAGACCCAGTACTTC.

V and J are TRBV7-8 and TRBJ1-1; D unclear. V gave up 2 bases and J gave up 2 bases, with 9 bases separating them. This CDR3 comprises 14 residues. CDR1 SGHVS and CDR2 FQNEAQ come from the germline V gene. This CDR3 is CASSLYGGNTEAFF. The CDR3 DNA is TGTGCCAGCAGCTTATATGGCGGAAACACTGAAGCTTTCTTT.

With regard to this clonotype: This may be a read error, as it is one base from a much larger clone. The CDR3, as DNA: TGTGTCAGCTCACCGGACAGGAGGTCCCACTTGTTTTTT. Amino acid sequence: CVSSPDRRSHLFF. The V and J genes are TRBV18 and TRBJ1-4; 7 bases are shared with TRBD1. This CDR3 is 13 amino acids long. Germline CDR1 reads KGHSH; CDR2 reads LQKENI.

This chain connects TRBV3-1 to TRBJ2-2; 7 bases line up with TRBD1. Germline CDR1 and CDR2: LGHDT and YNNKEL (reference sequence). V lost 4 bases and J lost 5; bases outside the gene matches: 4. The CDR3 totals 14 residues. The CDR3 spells CASSRQGRTGELFF. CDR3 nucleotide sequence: TGTGCCAGCAGCCGACAGGGTCGGACCGGGGAGCTGTTTTTT.

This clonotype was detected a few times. This CDR3 is CSVEDQADYEQYF. Written as DNA, the CDR3 is TGCAGCGTTGAAGATCAGGCAGACTACGAGCAGTACTTC. This chain links TRBV29-1 with TRBJ2-7; D remains unclear. The CDR3 is 13 residues long. Trimming took 0 bases from V and 3 from J, leaving 9 bases between them. CDR1 is SQVTM, CDR2 ANQGSEA, per germline.

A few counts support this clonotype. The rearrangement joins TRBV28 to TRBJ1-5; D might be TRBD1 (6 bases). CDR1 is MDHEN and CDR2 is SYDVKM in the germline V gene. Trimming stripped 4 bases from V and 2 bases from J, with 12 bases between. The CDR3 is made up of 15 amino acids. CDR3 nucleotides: TGTGCCAGCAGTTACAGGGAAGGGGGCAATCAGCCCCAGCATTTT. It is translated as CASSYREGGNQPQHF.